Each of the 13 T cell receptor beta chains below was sequenced from the same sample in a study of cytomegalovirus exposure and HLA in healthy donors. PCR involved 60 Vbeta and 13 Jbeta primers. The repertoire was sequenced with immunoSEQ multiplex PCR; TCRdb's copy has only in-frame clones and lacks some. The sample lists about 35,000 clones, around three quarters occurring once. The source material was PBMCs. All receptors derive from a male donor in good health and CMV-seronegative.

The J gene is TRBJ2-5, the V gene TRBV5-4; TRBD2 agrees at 7 bases. The CDR3 has 15 residues. V trimming: 3 bases; J trimming: 5 bases; junction bases outside the gene matches: 10. Germline V lookup: CDR1 SGHNT, CDR2 YYREEE (reference sequence). DNA of the CDR3: TGTGCCAGCAGCTGGGGGGGAGGGTTCGGCGAGACCCAGTACTTC. It translates to CASSWGGGFGETQYF.

The V and J genes are TRBV7-3 and TRBJ2-2; 13 nucleotides match TRBD2. CDR1 is SGHTA, CDR2 FQGTGA, per germline. The CDR3 loop spans 16 amino acids. The V and J ends lost 6 bases and 7 bases, in that order; junction bases with no gene match: 8. DNA of the CDR3: TGTGCCAGCAGTCCTAGGACTAGCGGGAGCGGCGGGGAGCTGTTTTTT. Translated, it gives CASSPRTSGSGGELFF. Together with reference TRBV7-3 and TRBJ2-2, the CDR3 gives the full variable domain: GAGVSQTPSNKVTEKGKYVELRCDPISGHTALYWYRQSLGQGPEFLIYFQGTGAADDSGLPNDRFFAVRPEGSVSTLKIQRTERGDSAVYLCASSPRTSGSGGELFFGEGSRLTVL.

In this sample, this clone turned up a few times. This chain joins TRBV30 and TRBJ1-2; 10 bases line up with TRBD1. The germline V gene encodes CDR1 GTSNPN and CDR2 SVGIG (reference sequence). The J segment lost 4 bases and the V segment lost 1 base, leaving 6 bases of the junction unmatched. The CDR3 totals 15 residues. CDR3 amino acids: CAWSGDRGLSYGYTF. The CDR3 DNA reads as TGTGCCTGGAGTGGGGACAGGGGACTGAGCTATGGCTACACCTTC.

The rearrangement links TRBV19 to TRBJ1-1; 8 bases agree with TRBD1. The CDR3 spans 14 residues. CDR1 and CDR2 (germline): LNHDA, SQIVND (reference sequence). V was clipped by 4 bases and J by 5 bases; unmatched bases: 6. The CDR3 reads CASSTLYRGTEAFF. The CDR3 bases are TGTGCCAGTAGTACCCTCTACAGGGGGACTGAAGCTTTCTTT. Looking up the rest from reference TRBV19 and TRBJ1-1 gives the full variable domain: DGGITQSPKYLFRKEGQNVTLSCEQNLNHDAMYWYRQDPGQGLRLIYYSQIVNDFQKGDIAEGYSVSREKKESFPLTVTSAQKNPTAFYLCASSTLYRGTEAFFGQGTRLTVV.

The J gene is TRBJ1-1, the V gene TRBV5-8; TRBD1 matches 10 bases. From germline, CDR1 is SGHTS and CDR2 YDEGEE. With V trimmed by 4 bases and J by 0 bases, 6 bases remained unmatched. The CDR3 totals 16 residues. In DNA form, the CDR3 reads TGTGCCAGCAGCCACCCTGGGACAGGGGTGAACACTGAAGCTTTCTTT. Its protein is CASSHPGTGVNTEAFF.

The chain employs TRBV7-9 and TRBJ1-4; possibly TRBD1 for D (5 bases). CDR3 size: 18 residues. V lost 6 bases to trimming and J lost 1 base, with 21 bases between them. CDR1 is SEHNR, CDR2 FQNEAQ, per germline (reference sequence). The CDR3 DNA is TGTGCCAGCAGTCTCGTCCGGGGGGGAGAGGGAACTAATGAAAAACTGTTTTTT. This gives the protein CASSLVRGGEGTNEKLFF.

The chain is built from TRBV10-3 and TRBJ1-2, with D tentatively TRBD1 (6 bases). V lost 10 bases and J 0 bases, leaving 12 bases between the germline ends. The CDR3 has 13 residues. Germline assignment: CDR1 ENHRY and CDR2 SYGVKD. The DNA of the CDR3 is TGTGCCACCTCGACAGGCACTAACTATGGCTACACCTTC. Translating gives CATSTGTNYGYTF.

The chain joins TRBV4-1 to TRBJ1-2; D is undetermined. Trimming removed 0 bases at V and 7 bases at J, with 15 bases between. Germline CDR1 and CDR2: MGHRA and YSYEKL. The CDR3 sequence is 15 residues long. DNA for the CDR3: TGCGCCAGCAGCCAAGAAGTGTCCGGGATGAGTGGCTACACCTTC. It is translated as CASSQEVSGMSGYTF.

The chain links TRBV6-5 to TRBJ1-2; perhaps TRBD1 as D (5 bases). Looked up from germline, CDR1 is MNHEY and CDR2 is SVGAGI. The length of the CDR3 is 13 residues. Trimming took off 0 bases at V and 7 bases at J, with 9 bases between the two ends. CDR3 bases: TGTGCCAGCAGTTACTCGGCCCAGGGTGGCTACACCTTC. This gives the protein CASSYSAQGGYTF.

This clone was observed a handful of times. The chain couples TRBV6-1 to TRBJ2-6; a possible D gene is TRBD2 (5 bases). The CDR3 totals 13 residues. Trimming took off 9 bases at V and 0 bases at J, with 6 bases between the two ends. CDR1 is MNHNS and CDR2 is SASEGT in the germline V gene. The CDR3 DNA reads TGTGCCAGTGAGGGCTCTGGGGCCAACGTCCTGACTTTC. This gives the protein CASEGSGANVLTF.

In its sample, this clone was seen a few times. The CDR3 loop is CASSRTANTEAFF. The CDR3, as DNA: TGTGCCAGCAGCCGGACAGCCAACACTGAAGCTTTCTTT. This rearrangement joins TRBV7-3 to TRBJ1-1, with D perhaps matching TRBD1 (6 bases). CDR3 size: 13 residues. Germline V gene lookup returns CDR1 SGHTA and CDR2 FQGTGA. The ends were cut back, 5 bases at V and 2 bases at J, with 9 bases in the middle.

The gene calls are TRBV6-1 and TRBJ1-5; D call uncertain. This CDR3 is built from 20 residues. Trimming cost V 0 bases and J 2 bases, with 23 bases left between them. The germline V gene has CDR1 MNHNS and CDR2 SASEGT. CDR3: CASSEALAQSSNSGNQPQHF. The CDR3, as DNA: TGTGCCAGCAGTGAAGCGCTTGCTCAGTCCTCAAATTCTGGCAATCAGCCCCAGCATTTT.

The J gene is TRBJ2-7, the V gene TRBV28; D ambiguous. Trimming took 2 bases from V and 4 from J, leaving 9 bases between them. The germline gives CDR1 MDHEN, CDR2 SYDVKM. The CDR3 is made up of 13 amino acids. Here the CDR3 DNA reads TGTGCCAGCAGTTTACCGTTATCTTACGAGCAGTACTTC. Translated, it gives CASSLPLSYEQYF.